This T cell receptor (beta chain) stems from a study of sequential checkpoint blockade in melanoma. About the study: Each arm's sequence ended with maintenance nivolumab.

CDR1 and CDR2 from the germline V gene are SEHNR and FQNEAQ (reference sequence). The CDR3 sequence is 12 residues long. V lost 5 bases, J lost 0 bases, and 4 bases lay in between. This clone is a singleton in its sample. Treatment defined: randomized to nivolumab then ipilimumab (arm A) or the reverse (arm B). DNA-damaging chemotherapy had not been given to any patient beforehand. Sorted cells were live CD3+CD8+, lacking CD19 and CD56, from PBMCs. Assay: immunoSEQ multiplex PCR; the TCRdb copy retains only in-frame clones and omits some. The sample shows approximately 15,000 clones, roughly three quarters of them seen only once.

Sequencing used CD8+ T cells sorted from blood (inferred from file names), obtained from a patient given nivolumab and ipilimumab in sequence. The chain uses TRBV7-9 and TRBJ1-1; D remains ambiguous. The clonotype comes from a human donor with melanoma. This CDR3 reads CASSELNTEAFF. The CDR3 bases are TGTGCCAGCAGCGAGTTGAACACTGAAGCTTTCTTT.